Each of the 14 T cell receptor beta chains below was sequenced from the same sample in a study of patients and donors after allogeneic stem cell transplantation. Each CDR3 protein gets one entry after TCRdb re-called the RT-PCR reads with MiXCR. Among more than 850,000 distinct CDR3 sequences listed, around 17% were seen once. Sequencing was done on a sample of blood, either unsorted or a sorted T cell fraction (not recorded which). These TCRs come from a human donor who was either an allogeneic HSCT recipient or a stem cell or donor lymphocyte infusion donor (not recorded which). It is not recorded whose cells these are; they may come from a transplant donor.

The chain couples TRBV12-3 or TRBV12-4 to TRBJ2-3; 7 bases fit TRBD2. The CDR3 covers 14 residues. The J segment lost 0 bases and the V segment lost 6 bases, leaving 3 bases of the junction unmatched. The CDR3: CASRSAGSTDTQYF. CDR3 nucleotides: TGTGCCAGCAGGTCAGCGGGGAGCACAGATACGCAGTATTTT.

This clonotype was counted between two and nine times. The chain joins TRBV9 to TRBJ2-1, with D maybe TRBD2 (5 bases). V was pared by 4 bases and J by 7 bases, with 12 bases between. The CDR3 is made up of 13 amino acids. Germline assignment: CDR1 SGDLS and CDR2 YYNGEE. The CDR3 region is CASSHRGWNEQFF. Written as DNA, the CDR3 is TGTGCCAGCAGCCATAGAGGGTGGAATGAGCAGTTCTTC.

The chain carries TRBV6-2 or TRBV6-3 and TRBJ2-1, with D hard to call. CDR1 is MNHEY, CDR2 SVGEGT, per germline. V was shortened by 4 bases and J by 3 bases, with 19 bases between the two germline ends. The CDR3 is 17 residues long. This CDR3 reads CASSSPGFGSNYNEQFF. CDR3 nucleotide sequence: TGTGCCAGCAGTTCTCCCGGTTTCGGCTCCAACTACAATGAGCAGTTCTTC.

Only a few counts were recorded for this clonotype. The chain uses TRBV6-1 and TRBJ2-3; 7 bases match TRBD2. CDR1 and CDR2 from the germline V gene are MNHNS and SASEGT. J was trimmed by 5 bases and V by 5 bases; bases with no gene match: 13. This CDR3 has 16 residues. The CDR3 DNA sequence: TGTGCCAGCAGTCCCTATGGGGGAGGGCCAGGAGATACGCAGTATTTT. Translating it yields CASSPYGGGPGDTQYF.

The V and J genes are TRBV7-2 and TRBJ1-1, with 7 bases that match TRBD1. The germline V gene has CDR1 SGHTA and CDR2 FQGNSA. The CDR3 covers 13 residues. After removal of 5 bases from V and 7 bases from J, the junction contained 7 bases not matched to a gene. CDR3 residues: CASSHGTAVEAFF. DNA of the CDR3: TGTGCCAGCAGCCACGGGACAGCAGTTGAAGCTTTCTTT.

Note on this clonotype: One junction end disagrees with the germline gene, perhaps due to a read error. The rearrangement joins TRBV7-7 to TRBJ2-7; D might be TRBD1 (7 bases). This CDR3 has 17 residues. Germline assignment: CDR1 SSHAT and CDR2 FNYEAQ (reference sequence). CDR3 sequence reads: CASSPPRGTASTYEQYF. Written as DNA, the CDR3 is TGTGCTAGCAGCCCCCCCCGCGGGACAGCTAGTACCTACGAGCAGTACTTC.

This clonotype was observed a few times. The chain couples TRBV12-3 or TRBV12-4 to TRBJ2-5, with D maybe TRBD2 (5 bases). CDR3 length: 15 amino acids. V was pared by 6 bases and J by 2 bases, with 16 bases between. CDR3 nucleotide sequence: TGTGCCAGCAGCCGCCCGTCTAGAGGGCAAGAGACCCAGTACTTC. It translates to CASSRPSRGQETQYF.

This chain links TRBV18 with TRBJ2-2; TRBD2 might be the D (6 bases). Germline CDR1 reads KGHSH; CDR2 reads LQKENI. Trimming stripped 6 bases from V and 0 bases from J, with 8 bases between. The CDR3 spans 14 residues. CDR3 in amino acids: CASSGLPNTGELFF. The CDR3 region has the DNA TGTGCCAGCTCGGGACTCCCGAACACCGGGGAGCTGTTTTTT.

At least ten counts were recorded for this clonotype. The rearrangement uses TRBV12-3 or TRBV12-4 and TRBJ2-5; 11 nucleotides line up with TRBD2. The CDR3 is 16 amino acids. V shed 6 bases and J 3 bases; nucleotides not matched to a gene: 9. The CDR3 nucleotides are TGTGCCAGCAGCTCCCCTAGCGGGGGGCCAAAAGAGACCCAGTACTTC. Residues: CASSSPSGGPKETQYF.

The rearrangement joins TRBV5-1 to TRBJ2-1, with TRBD1 as a possible D gene (6 bases). Germline V lookup: CDR1 SGHRS, CDR2 YFSETQ. The ends were cut back, 4 bases at V and 4 bases at J, with 15 bases in the middle. The CDR3 totals 15 residues. The CDR3 nucleotides are TGCGCCAGCAGCGGGGGCGGTACTGGGTACAATGAGCAGTTCTTC. As protein: CASSGGGTGYNEQFF. Full variable domain (missing parts from reference TRBV5-1 and TRBJ2-1): KAGVTQTPRYLIKTRGQQVTLSCSPISGHRSVSWYQQTPGQGLQFLFEYFSETQRNKGNFPGRFSGRQFSNSRSEMNVSTLELGDSALYLCASSGGGTGYNEQFFGPGTRLTVL.

This clonotype was seen a few times. The genes are TRBV30 and TRBJ2-1; D may be TRBD2 (5 bases). The CDR3 loop spans 16 amino acids. The germline V gene has CDR1 GTSNPN and CDR2 SVGIG (reference sequence). V lost 0 bases, J lost 6 bases, and 18 bases lay in between. CDR3 in DNA: TGTGCCTGGAGTGTACTTGGCGGGCTAGATACCAATGAGCAGTTCTTC. Translating gives CAWSVLGGLDTNEQFF.

This CDR3 reads CASSRPGRASGNTIYF. DNA of the CDR3: TGTGCCAGCAGCCGACCGGGACGGGCCTCTGGAAACACCATATATTTT. The chain employs TRBV7-6 and TRBJ1-3, with D tentatively TRBD1 (5 bases). In germline, CDR1 is SGHVS, CDR2 FNYEAQ. The CDR3 sequence is 16 residues long. V lost 5 bases and J 0 bases, leaving 14 bases between the germline ends.

Ten or more counts support this clonotype. The chain is built from TRBV19 and TRBJ1-1, with 8 positions matching TRBD1. This CDR3 region has 14 residues. V lost 9 bases to trimming and J lost 1 base; unmatched junction nucleotides: 7. Germline V gene lookup returns CDR1 LNHDA and CDR2 SQIVND (reference sequence). The CDR3 reads CASSKTGANTEAFF. CDR3 sequence (DNA): TGTGCCAGCAGCAAGACAGGGGCGAACACTGAAGCTTTCTTT.

This chain connects TRBV6-2 or TRBV6-3 to TRBJ2-3; 13 bases line up with TRBD2. The germline V gene has CDR1 MNHEY and CDR2 SVGEGT. This CDR3 region has 15 residues. Germline trimming cut 6 bases from V and 5 bases from J; bases unmatched to any gene: 5. The CDR3 nucleotides read TGTGCCAGCAGACGGACTAGCGGGGGATTAGATACGCAGTATTTT. It is translated as CASRRTSGGLDTQYF.